One and the same sample provided the 32 T cell receptor beta chains below, sequenced in a study of blood T cell repertoires in COVID-19 (TCRdb year 2020). Library prep was done by the immunoSEQ multiplex PCR assay. Held by TCRdb, this immuneACCESS table contains in-frame sequences only and omits some clones. Under half of the omission traces to an unresolved V gene where checked; the cause of the rest is unknown. Counted in this sample were about 330,000 clones; over 75% of them appeared once. Roughly 5.3% of the sample belongs to the ten largest clones. Sample: PBMCs or T cells enriched from blood (not recorded which). The source of these receptors is a woman aged 25 to 39 who had recovered from COVID-19.

This clone was observed once. The chain joins TRBV2 to TRBJ2-3; TRBD2 might be the D (5 bases). Trimming removed 6 bases at V and 6 bases at J, with 16 bases between. This CDR3 is 14 amino acids long. CDR1 SNHLY and CDR2 FYNNEI come from the germline V gene. This CDR3 reads CASRRGLPRDTQYF. DNA of the CDR3: TGTGCCAGCAGGAGAGGGTTACCACGGGATACGCAGTATTTT.

The rearrangement joins TRBV6-5 to TRBJ2-2, with a weak D call TRBD2 (6 bases). The CDR3 sequence is 15 residues long. Trimming removed 1 base from V and 7 bases from J, with 13 bases in between. Germline loops: CDR1 MNHEY, CDR2 SVGAGI. The CDR3 sequence is CASSYLGGGSGELFF. In DNA, the CDR3 is TGTGCCAGCAGTTACTTAGGTGGAGGGAGCGGGGAGCTGTTTTTT.

This clone was counted a few times. The genes are TRBV5-1 and TRBJ1-1; no reliable D call. Trimming removed 4 bases from V and 1 base from J, with 11 bases in between. Germline loops: CDR1 SGHRS, CDR2 YFSETQ. This CDR3 comprises 14 residues. This chain's CDR3 is CASSPVVRNTEAFF. For the CDR3, the DNA is TGCGCCAGCAGCCCCGTGGTGAGGAACACTGAAGCTTTCTTT. Together with reference TRBV5-1 and TRBJ1-1, the CDR3 gives the full variable domain: KAGVTQTPRYLIKTRGQQVTLSCSPISGHRSVSWYQQTPGQGLQFLFEYFSETQRNKGNFPGRFSGRQFSNSRSEMNVSTLELGDSALYLCASSPVVRNTEAFFGQGTRLTVV.

The V gene is TRBV7-2, the J gene TRBJ1-5; D not resolved. This CDR3 comprises 15 residues. V lost 2 bases, J lost 0 bases, and 8 bases lay in between. Germline V CDR1 and CDR2: SGHTA, FQGNSA. The CDR3 bases are TGTGCCAGCAGCTTATTCAGTTATAGCAATCAGCCCCAGCATTTT. Its protein is CASSLFSYSNQPQHF.

The chain is built from TRBV3-1 (or the pseudogene TRBV3-2) and TRBJ1-1; D remains ambiguous. V lost 3 bases, J lost 1 base, and 6 bases lay in between. The CDR3 sequence is 13 residues long. Germline CDR1 reads LGHDT; CDR2 reads YNNKEL (reference sequence). CDR3 amino acids: CASSHRENTEAFF. CDR3 DNA sequence: TGTGCCAGCAGCCATCGAGAGAACACTGAAGCTTTCTTT.

V gene TRBV7-2 combines with J gene TRBJ2-1, with TRBD1 identical over 9 bases. Germline trimming cut 6 bases from V and 8 bases from J; bases unmatched to any gene: 5. This CDR3 has 13 amino acids. Germline CDR1 is SGHTA and CDR2 is FQGNSA. CDR3 loop: CASRDRGGYEQFF. DNA for the CDR3: TGTGCCAGCAGGGACAGGGGTGGTTATGAGCAGTTCTTC.

The gene calls are TRBV19 and TRBJ2-7; TRBD2 aligns across 9 bases. There are 14 residues in the CDR3. The V segment lost 7 bases and the J segment 1 base; nucleotides outside the gene matches: 5. CDR1 and CDR2 (germline): LNHDA, SQIVND (reference sequence). CDR3 nucleotide sequence: TGTGCCAGTAAGGAGACTAGCGGTTCCTACGAGCAGTACTTC. This translates into CASKETSGSYEQYF. The full variable domain, rest sourced from reference TRBV19 and TRBJ2-7, is DGGITQSPKYLFRKEGQNVTLSCEQNLNHDAMYWYRQDPGQGLRLIYYSQIVNDFQKGDIAEGYSVSREKKESFPLTVTSAQKNPTAFYLCASKETSGSYEQYFGPGTRLTVT.

CDR3 sequence reads: CASSETYGYTF. The CDR3 DNA reads TGTGCCAGCAGTGAAACTTATGGCTACACCTTC. This chain uses TRBV2 with TRBJ1-2, with D unresolved. The CDR3 covers 11 residues. The germline V gene has CDR1 SNHLY and CDR2 FYNNEI. Trimming took off 2 bases at V and 5 bases at J, with 3 bases between the two ends.

The chain is built from TRBV4-1 and TRBJ2-7; possibly TRBD1 for D (6 bases). CDR1 and CDR2 from the germline V gene are MGHRA and YSYEKL. Trimming left V 3 bases short and J 3 bases short, with 15 bases between. The CDR3 totals 15 residues. The CDR3 nucleotides read TGCGCCAGCAGCCAGGGCTCAGAGGGGGACTACGAGCAGTACTTC. This encodes CASSQGSEGDYEQYF.

The chain combines TRBV19 with TRBJ1-5; 8 positions match TRBD1. The germline CDR1 and CDR2 sequences are LNHDA and SQIVND (reference sequence). V shed 6 bases and J 6 bases; nucleotides not matched to a gene: 4. The CDR3 has 13 residues. The CDR3 nucleotides read TGTGCCAGTAGGGACAGGGATCGTCAGCCCCAGCATTTT. This sequence encodes CASRDRDRQPQHF.

The chain has TRBV24-1 and TRBJ2-1; TRBD2 matches 11 bases. V lost 5 bases to trimming and J lost 5 bases; unmatched junction nucleotides: 4. The CDR3 covers 15 residues. Germline V gene sequence: CDR1 KGHDR, CDR2 SFDVKD. CDR3 amino acids: CATSVIAGGNNEQFF. Here the CDR3 DNA reads TGTGCCACCAGTGTAATAGCGGGGGGGAACAATGAGCAGTTCTTC.

The chain uses TRBV29-1 and TRBJ1-2; D remains unclear. The CDR3 covers 12 residues. Germline-derived CDR1 and CDR2 are SQVTM and ANQGSEA. The V end lost 4 bases, the J end lost 6 bases, and 12 bases lay between the germline ends. CDR3 loop: CSVVSGSDGYTF. Written as DNA, the CDR3 is TGCAGCGTTGTATCGGGGTCCGATGGCTACACCTTC.

The chain carries TRBV5-4 and TRBJ2-1, with 10 bases aligning to TRBD2. The CDR3 covers 16 residues. Germline-derived CDR1 and CDR2 are SGHNT and YYREEE (reference sequence). Losses at the gene ends were 6 bases for V and 1 base for J; bases not matched to a gene: 7. The CDR3 region is CASKPSGGDSYNEQFF. CDR3 nucleotide sequence: TGTGCCAGCAAGCCTAGCGGGGGAGATTCCTACAATGAGCAGTTCTTC.

J is TRBJ1-1 and V is TRBV5-1, with 7 bases that match TRBD1. Germline trimming cut 5 bases from V and 1 base from J; bases unmatched to any gene: 8. The CDR3 is 15 amino acids. CDR1 and CDR2 (germline): SGHRS, YFSETQ. The CDR3 DNA follows: TGCGCCAGCAGACAGGGGAGAGGAGGGAACACTGAAGCTTTCTTT. Translating it yields CASRQGRGGNTEAFF.

The V gene is TRBV19, the J gene TRBJ1-2; 7 bases agree with TRBD1. The ends lost 7 bases at V and 2 bases at J; junction bases unmatched: 4. The V gene's germline CDR1 is LNHDA and CDR2 SQIVND (reference sequence). The CDR3 is 13 residues long. Written as DNA, the CDR3 is TGTGCCAGTACCACGGGACAGAACTATGGCTACACCTTC. Amino acid sequence: CASTTGQNYGYTF.

J is TRBJ2-3 and V is TRBV6-1; D call uncertain. V dropped 5 bases and J dropped 4 bases, with 4 bases sitting between them. The CDR3 runs to 11 residues. Germline values: CDR1 MNHNS, CDR2 SASEGT. The CDR3 DNA is TGTGCCAGCAGTTTCGCAGATACGCAGTATTTT. This translates into CASSFADTQYF.

The chain has TRBV7-2 and TRBJ1-1; 8 nucleotides align to TRBD1. V lost 6 bases and J lost 6; bases outside the gene matches: 9. This CDR3 spans 14 amino acids. CDR1 and CDR2 (germline): SGHTA, FQGNSA. The CDR3 reads CASRFQGAVAEAFF. DNA for the CDR3: TGTGCCAGCAGGTTTCAGGGGGCCGTGGCTGAAGCTTTCTTT.

The chain carries TRBV29-1 and TRBJ1-1, with unresolved D. Germline values: CDR1 SQVTM, CDR2 ANQGSEA. The CDR3 covers 11 residues. V shed 1 base and J shed 6 bases, with 6 bases lying between them. The CDR3 spells CSVEGVAEAFF. CDR3 bases: TGCAGCGTTGAAGGAGTCGCTGAAGCTTTCTTT.

The chain employs TRBV2 and TRBJ1-5, with a weak D call TRBD1 (5 bases). Trimming removed 8 bases at V and 4 bases at J, with 15 bases between. Germline assignment: CDR1 SNHLY and CDR2 FYNNEI. The CDR3 has 14 amino acids. CDR3 in amino acids: CASGPGGGNQPQHF. Written as DNA, the CDR3 is TGTGCCAGCGGACCCGGCGGGGGGAATCAGCCCCAGCATTTT.

This sequence joins TRBV30 and TRBJ1-5; possible D gene TRBD1, 5 bases. The CDR3 sequence is 14 residues long. CDR1 and CDR2 from the germline V gene are GTSNPN and SVGIG (reference sequence). V lost 3 bases and J 2 bases, leaving 11 bases between the germline ends. The CDR3 region is CAWSPGGRNQPQHF. The CDR3 DNA reads TGTGCCTGGAGCCCCGGGGGTCGCAATCAGCCCCAGCATTTT. Complete variable domain (other parts from reference TRBV30 and TRBJ1-5): SQTIHQWPATLVQPVGSPLSLECTVEGTSNPNLYWYRQAAGRGLQLLFYSVGIGQISSEVPQNLSASRPQDRQFILSSKKLLLSDSGFYLCAWSPGGRNQPQHFGDGTRLSIL.

V and J are TRBV19 and TRBJ1-3; D unresolved. There are 14 residues in the CDR3. V was cut by 4 bases and J by 0 bases, with 7 bases left in between. CDR1 LNHDA and CDR2 SQIVND come from the germline V gene (reference sequence). CDR3 loop: CASSNSHSGNTIYF. The CDR3 DNA is TGTGCCAGTAGTAACAGCCACTCTGGAAACACCATATATTTT.

The chain combines TRBV3-1 (or the pseudogene TRBV3-2) with TRBJ1-3; D not certain. V was shortened by 2 bases and J by 4 bases, with 9 bases between the two germline ends. The CDR3 covers 14 residues. Germline values: CDR1 LGHDT, CDR2 YNNKEL (reference sequence). The CDR3 region is CASSQPGRGNTIYF. For the CDR3, the DNA is TGTGCCAGCAGCCAACCGGGGAGGGGAAACACCATATATTTT.

J is TRBJ1-4 and V is TRBV15; no firm D call. Germline V gene sequence: CDR1 LNHNV, CDR2 YYDKDF (reference sequence). The length of the CDR3 is 17 residues. Trimming removed 0 bases from V and 0 bases from J, with 11 bases in between. CDR3 sequence: CATSRDWASATNEKLFF. The CDR3 DNA reads TGTGCCACCAGCAGAGATTGGGCATCCGCAACTAATGAAAAACTGTTTTTT.

The rearrangement joins TRBV5-6 to TRBJ2-3; D uncertain. CDR3 length equals 11 residues. In germline, CDR1 is SGHDT, CDR2 YYEEEE. Trimming removed 4 bases at V and 5 bases at J, with 5 bases between. CDR3 DNA sequence: TGTGCCAGCAGCCTGAGAGATACGCAGTATTTT. Protein: CASSLRDTQYF.

The V and J genes are TRBV6-6 and TRBJ2-7, with 8 nucleotides matching TRBD2. The CDR3 spans 14 residues. Germline-derived CDR1 and CDR2 are MNHNY and SVGAGI (reference sequence). Trimming at V came to 7 bases and at J to 3 bases, leaving 8 bases not matched to a gene. In DNA, the CDR3 is TGTGCCAGCAATCGCGGGGGGCCACTCTACGAGCAGTACTTC. Amino acid sequence: CASNRGGPLYEQYF.

This sequence joins TRBV13 and TRBJ2-7; TRBD1 matches at 7 bases. CDR1 is PRHDT and CDR2 is FYEKMQ in the germline V gene (reference sequence). The ends lost 1 base at V and 4 bases at J; junction bases unmatched: 10. The CDR3 contains 16 residues. The CDR3 DNA is TGTGCCAGCAGCTTAGCAAGGGACAGTTACAAATACGAGCAGTACTTC. Translating it yields CASSLARDSYKYEQYF.

The table lists this clone with a few counts. The genes are TRBV25-1 and TRBJ1-5; TRBD1 matches 7 bases. CDR3 length: 14 amino acids. Germline trimming cut 4 bases from V and 1 base from J; bases unmatched to any gene: 1. The germline V gene has CDR1 MGHDK and CDR2 SYGVNS. The CDR3 is CASSVTGSNQPQHF. As DNA, the CDR3 is TGTGCCAGCAGTGTGACAGGGAGCAATCAGCCCCAGCATTTT. Together with reference TRBV25-1 and TRBJ1-5, the CDR3 gives the full variable domain: EADIYQTPRYLVIGTGKKITLECSQTMGHDKMYWYQQDPGMELHLIHYSYGVNSTEKGDLSSESTVSRIRTEHFPLTLESARPSHTSQYLCASSVTGSNQPQHFGDGTRLSIL.

The chain joins TRBV5-5 to TRBJ2-3, with D possibly being TRBD2 (6 bases). The germline V gene encodes CDR1 SGHKS and CDR2 YYEKEE (reference sequence). V lost 3 bases, J lost 6 bases, and 17 bases lay in between. CDR3 length equals 15 residues. The CDR3: CASSSRLECTDTQYF. As DNA, the CDR3 is TGTGCCAGCAGCTCTCGACTAGAATGTACGGATACGCAGTATTTT.

The chain joins TRBV28 to TRBJ2-1; 8 nucleotides match TRBD1. J gave up 4 bases and V 6 bases, and 14 bases lay outside the gene matches. The CDR3 is 17 amino acids. The germline CDR1 and CDR2 sequences are MDHEN and SYDVKM. CDR3 in DNA: TGTGCCAGCAGATCAGGGACAGGCGGTACTTGGTACAATGAGCAGTTCTTC. The encoded protein is CASRSGTGGTWYNEQFF. The complete variable domain, with remaining parts taken from reference TRBV28 and TRBJ2-1, reads DVKVTQSSRYLVKRTGEKVFLECVQDMDHENMFWYRQDPGLGLRLIYFSYDVKMKEKGDIPEGYSVSREKKERFSLILESASTNQTSMYLCASRSGTGGTWYNEQFFGPGTRLTVL.

This clone was found once. J is TRBJ2-1 and V is TRBV5-1; D is perhaps TRBD1 (6 bases). The ends were cut back, 4 bases at V and 2 bases at J, with 13 bases in the middle. Germline V gene sequence: CDR1 SGHRS, CDR2 YFSETQ. This CDR3 has 15 amino acids. The CDR3 is CASSIQGVPYNEQFF. In DNA, the CDR3 is TGCGCCAGCAGCATACAGGGAGTTCCCTACAATGAGCAGTTCTTC.

DNA of the CDR3: TGTGCCAGCAGCTTGGCCTCCGGGGAGCTGTTTTTT. It encodes CASSLASGELFF. The chain is built from TRBV5-6 and TRBJ2-2, with D uncertain. CDR3 size: 12 residues. Germline V gene lookup returns CDR1 SGHDT and CDR2 YYEEEE. V was cut by 0 bases and J by 6 bases, with 3 bases left in between.

The chain has TRBV6-4 and TRBJ2-5; TRBD1 agrees at 7 bases. CDR3 length equals 13 residues. CDR1 is MRHNA, CDR2 SNTAGT, per germline. The junction had 5 bases not matched to a gene; V was cut back by 9 bases and J by 1 base. Here the CDR3 DNA reads TGTGCCAGTTCCCGGGACAGCCAAGAGACCCAGTACTTC. Translating it yields CASSRDSQETQYF.